These 28 T cell receptor beta chains share one sample of origin, sequenced in a study of response to subunit inactivated influenza vaccine. TCRdb reanalysed the RT-PCR reads using MiXCR and keeps one entry per CDR3 protein. The sample holds around 710,000 distinct CDR3 sequences, around 13% seen once. This specimen was PBMCs from blood, taken 14 to 15 days before vaccination. Every receptor here comes from a man aged 50 to 59 who received an inactivated influenza vaccine.

This clonotype was detected a few times. The chain combines TRBV28 with TRBJ1-5; D is unresolved. V was trimmed by 6 bases and J by 2 bases, leaving 14 bases between them. The CDR3 has 15 amino acids. Germline V lookup: CDR1 MDHEN, CDR2 SYDVKM. The CDR3 DNA is TGTGCCAGCAGCCCAGAGAGCCGCCGCAATCAGCCCCAGCATTTT. It translates to CASSPESRRNQPQHF. The full variable domain, its missing parts supplied by reference TRBV28 and TRBJ1-5, is DVKVTQSSRYLVKRTGEKVFLECVQDMDHENMFWYRQDPGLGLRLIYFSYDVKMKEKGDIPEGYSVSREKKERFSLILESASTNQTSMYLCASSPESRRNQPQHFGDGTRLSIL.

The table lists this clonotype with many counts. The rearrangement uses TRBV29-1 and TRBJ1-5; D uncertain. The CDR3 covers 13 residues. Germline loops: CDR1 SQVTM, CDR2 ANQGSEA. The germline V and J ends were trimmed by 6 bases and 0 bases, with 9 bases remaining between them. This chain's CDR3 is CSVRAYSNQPQHF. The CDR3, as DNA: TGCAGCGTAAGGGCGTATAGCAATCAGCCCCAGCATTTT. The variable domain in full, with the rest retrieved from reference TRBV29-1 and TRBJ1-5, is SAVISQKPSRDICQRGTSLTIQCQVDSQVTMMFWYRQQPGQSLTLIATANQGSEATYESGFVIDKFPISRPNLTFSTLTVSNMSPEDSSIYLCSVRAYSNQPQHFGDGTRLSIL.

V is TRBV6-2 or TRBV6-3 and J is TRBJ2-7, with unresolved D. The V end was cut by 5 bases, the J end by 2 bases, with 13 bases between. This CDR3 is 14 amino acids long. The germline gives CDR1 MNHEY, CDR2 SVGEGT. The CDR3 nucleotides read TGTGCCAGCAGTCCCCCTGGAGAGGCCTACGAGCAGTACTTC. Its translation: CASSPPGEAYEQYF.

There are a few counts of this clonotype. The V and J genes are TRBV6-1 and TRBJ2-6, with no clear D. Trimming took off 6 bases at V and 1 base at J, with 10 bases between the two ends. The CDR3 is 15 amino acids. Germline CDR1 reads MNHNS; CDR2 reads SASEGT. The CDR3 region has the DNA TGTGCCAGCAGACCCCTGGAGTCTGGGGCCAACGTCCTGACTTTC. It encodes CASRPLESGANVLTF.

The chain joins TRBV3-1 to TRBJ2-1; TRBD2 matches at 8 bases. Germline assignment: CDR1 LGHDT and CDR2 YNNKEL (reference sequence). The V and J ends lost 4 bases and 6 bases, in that order; junction bases with no gene match: 11. The CDR3 sequence is 16 residues long. For the CDR3, the DNA is TGTGCCAGCAGCCCGTTAAGCGGGAGCTCCGGCAATGAGCAGTTCTTC. Encoded protein: CASSPLSGSSGNEQFF.

The chain carries TRBV24-1 and TRBJ2-2; 8 positions agree with TRBD1. CDR3 length: 15 amino acids. The ends lost 3 bases at V and 4 bases at J; junction bases unmatched: 3. CDR1 is KGHDR and CDR2 is SFDVKD in the germline V gene. The chain's CDR3 is CATSDPGTGTGELFF. CDR3 nucleotide sequence: TGTGCCACCAGTGATCCCGGGACAGGCACCGGGGAGCTGTTTTTT.

J is TRBJ2-1 and V is TRBV4-2; D is unresolved. The CDR3 covers 15 residues. Germline V CDR1 and CDR2: LGHNA, YNFKEQ. Trimming shortened V by 2 bases and J by 4 bases, and 12 bases separated the two germline ends. CDR3 amino acids: CASSQIVGRYNEQFF. DNA of the CDR3: TGTGCCAGCAGCCAAATTGTAGGTAGATACAATGAGCAGTTCTTC.

This clonotype was counted between two and nine times. The chain links TRBV7-9 to TRBJ2-5; either TRBD1 or TRBD2 may supply D (5 bases each). The CDR3 contains 17 residues. Between the trimmed V and J ends, which lost 1 base and 2 bases, there was a span of 17 bases. The germline CDR1 and CDR2 sequences are SEHNR and FQNEAQ (reference sequence). Written as DNA, the CDR3 is TGTGCCAGCAGCTTAGAGGGGTTGGGACCCAGGCAAGAGACCCAGTACTTC. Translated: CASSLEGLGPRQETQYF. Full variable domain (outside the CDR3, taken from reference TRBV7-9 and TRBJ2-5): DTGVSQNPRHKITKRGQNVTFRCDPISEHNRLYWYRQTLGQGPEFLTYFQNEAQLEKSRLLSDRFSAERPKGSFSTLEIQRTEQGDSAMYLCASSLEGLGPRQETQYFGPGTRLLVL.

This clonotype was seen a handful of times. Possible read error: a much larger clone is one base away. V and J are TRBV12-3 or TRBV12-4 and TRBJ2-3; D gene uncertain. The CDR3 loop spans 12 amino acids. Trimming stripped 6 bases from V and 0 bases from J, with 4 bases between. DNA for the CDR3: TGTGCCAGCAGATCTAGCACAGATACGCAGTATTTT. This sequence encodes CASRSSTDTQYF.

This chain links TRBV5-1 with TRBJ2-1; D perhaps matches TRBD2 (5 bases). CDR1 SGHRS and CDR2 YFSETQ come from the germline V gene. The CDR3 sequence is 16 residues long. With 3 bases removed from V and 0 bases from J, the gap between germline ends came to 13 bases. The CDR3 protein is CASSSAGFSSYNEQFF. The CDR3, as DNA: TGCGCCAGCAGCTCTGCGGGTTTTAGCTCCTACAATGAGCAGTTCTTC.

The chain combines TRBV3-1 with TRBJ2-1, with D possibly being TRBD2 (6 bases). The germline V gene encodes CDR1 LGHDT and CDR2 YNNKEL (reference sequence). The CDR3 sequence is 17 residues long. V was clipped by 11 bases and J by 2 bases, with 25 bases between them. CDR3 amino acids: CACSPTGTPSTYNEQFF. CDR3 DNA: TGTGCCTGCTCCCCTACCGGGACTCCTTCGACCTACAATGAGCAGTTCTTC.

The chain employs TRBV20-1 and TRBJ2-1; 7 bases agree with TRBD2. CDR1 is DFQATT, CDR2 SNEGSKA, per germline (reference sequence). The CDR3 covers 14 residues. V was clipped by 4 bases and J by 0 bases; unmatched bases: 3. As DNA, the CDR3 is TGCAGTGCTATGAGCGGGGACTCCTACAATGAGCAGTTCTTC. It yields the protein CSAMSGDSYNEQFF.

This clonotype was counted a few times. This rearrangement joins TRBV5-1 to TRBJ2-1; either TRBD1 or TRBD2 may fit D (5 bases each). Germline CDR1 is SGHRS and CDR2 is YFSETQ. The CDR3 sequence is 14 residues long. V gave up 3 bases and J gave up 5 bases, with 12 bases separating them. The CDR3 loop is CASSYGAEHNEQFF. Written as DNA, the CDR3 is TGCGCCAGCAGCTACGGGGCAGAGCACAATGAGCAGTTCTTC.

The V call is TRBV4-1, the J call TRBJ2-7; TRBD2 matches at 9 bases. This CDR3 is 16 amino acids long. Trimming at V came to 4 bases and at J to 1 base, leaving 8 bases not matched to a gene. The germline V gene has CDR1 MGHRA and CDR2 YSYEKL. CDR3 nucleotides: TGCGCCAGCAGCCTGTCCCCGGGACTAGCTTCCTACGAGCAGTACTTC. It codes for CASSLSPGLASYEQYF.

This clonotype was seen only a few times. The chain is built from TRBV3-1 and TRBJ1-1; no clear D. Trimming took off 0 bases at V and 4 bases at J, with 9 bases between the two ends. The germline gives CDR1 LGHDT, CDR2 YNNKEL (reference sequence). The CDR3 is 14 amino acids. CDR3 nucleotide sequence: TGTGCCAGCAGCCAAGATAGTCGGGGCACTGAAGCTTTCTTT. Its translation: CASSQDSRGTEAFF. Filled out from reference TRBV3-1 and TRBJ1-1, the complete variable domain reads DTAVSQTPKYLVTQMGNDKSIKCEQNLGHDTMYWYKQDSKKFLKIMFSYNNKELIINETVPNRFSPKSPDKAHLNLHINSLELGDSAVYFCASSQDSRGTEAFFGQGTRLTVV.

The chain carries TRBV20-1 and TRBJ2-3; 9 bases fit TRBD2. This CDR3 region has 15 residues. V trimming: 3 bases; J trimming: 4 bases; junction bases outside the gene matches: 8. Looked up from germline, CDR1 is DFQATT and CDR2 is SNEGSKA (reference sequence). The CDR3 spells CSARGVSGRPDTQYF. DNA of the CDR3: TGCAGTGCTAGGGGGGTCAGCGGGAGGCCAGATACGCAGTATTTT.

Only a few counts were recorded for this clonotype. J is TRBJ1-1 and V is TRBV6-1, with D possibly being TRBD1 (6 bases). The germline V gene encodes CDR1 MNHNS and CDR2 SASEGT. V lost 4 bases and J 2 bases, leaving 14 bases between the germline ends. CDR3 length: 15 amino acids. This CDR3 is CASSALTGGNTEAFF. The CDR3 nucleotides are TGTGCCAGCAGTGCGTTGACAGGAGGAAACACTGAAGCTTTCTTT.

The CDR3 DNA reads as TGTGCCAGCAGGGCCTCGACAGGGTACAATGAGCAGTTCTTC. Its protein is CASRASTGYNEQFF. The chain employs TRBV12-3 or TRBV12-4 and TRBJ2-1; 7 positions agree with TRBD1. Trimming at V came to 6 bases and at J to 4 bases, leaving 6 bases not matched to a gene. The CDR3 runs to 14 residues.

There are a few counts of this clonotype. This chain uses TRBV28 with TRBJ2-3; possible D gene TRBD2, 6 bases. CDR3 size: 17 residues. From germline, CDR1 is MDHEN and CDR2 SYDVKM. V was pared by 6 bases and J by 2 bases, with 21 bases between. CDR3: CASSLTGRGAFTDTQYF. The CDR3 DNA is TGTGCCAGCAGCTTAACCGGGCGGGGCGCCTTCACAGATACGCAGTATTTT.

This clonotype occurred a few times. The chain is built from TRBV20-1 and TRBJ2-7; 14 bases agree with TRBD2. The CDR3 extends over 17 amino acids. Losses at the gene ends were 3 bases for V and 7 bases for J; bases not matched to a gene: 14. Germline-derived CDR1 and CDR2 are DFQATT and SNEGSKA (reference sequence). The CDR3 DNA reads TGCAGTGCTAGTCGGGGACTAGCGGGAGTAACATCGGGGGAGCAGTACTTC. Its translation is CSASRGLAGVTSGEQYF.

V usage is TRBV5-1 and J usage is TRBJ1-6; no clear D. Germline V gene sequence: CDR1 SGHRS, CDR2 YFSETQ. V lost 2 bases and J lost 7, with 13 bases in between. The CDR3 has 15 residues. In nucleotides, the CDR3 is TGCGCCAGCAGCTTCGTAGGACGGATGAATTCACCCCTCCACTTT. Residues: CASSFVGRMNSPLHF.

The gene calls are TRBV28 and TRBJ2-6, with D perhaps TRBD1 (6 bases). Germline V gene data show CDR1 as MDHEN and CDR2 as SYDVKM. CDR3 size: 18 residues. Trimming left V 6 bases short and J 3 bases short, with 21 bases between. This chain's CDR3 is CASRVRGHRGGGANVLTF. In DNA form, the CDR3 reads TGTGCCAGCAGAGTCCGGGGACACCGAGGGGGTGGGGCCAACGTCCTGACTTTC.

The chain recombines TRBV9 with TRBJ2-1; 7 nucleotides align to TRBD2. V trimming: 0 bases; J trimming: 5 bases; junction bases outside the gene matches: 5. CDR1 SGDLS and CDR2 YYNGEE come from the germline V gene. CDR3 length: 15 residues. The chain's CDR3 is CASSVAMTSHNEQFF. In DNA, the CDR3 is TGTGCCAGCAGCGTAGCCATGACTAGCCACAATGAGCAGTTCTTC.

This clonotype was counted ten times or more. The chain is built from TRBV24-1 and TRBJ1-5; maybe TRBD1 (5 bases). With 5 bases removed from V and 0 bases from J, the gap between germline ends came to 16 bases. CDR1 and CDR2 (germline): KGHDR, SFDVKD. The CDR3 is 17 amino acids. The CDR3: CATSGTRGADSNQPQHF. The CDR3 bases are TGTGCCACCAGTGGGACCCGGGGCGCCGATAGCAATCAGCCCCAGCATTTT.

J is TRBJ2-7 and V is TRBV5-1, with D uncertain. The CDR3 runs to 14 residues. V lost 4 bases to trimming and J lost 5 bases, with 16 bases between them. Germline CDR1 and CDR2: SGHRS and YFSETQ. CDR3 sequence (DNA): TGCGCCAGCAGCCTCGGGTCTAATTTCAACGAGCAGTACTTC. Translating gives CASSLGSNFNEQYF. Full variable domain (rest looked up from reference TRBV5-1 and TRBJ2-7): KAGVTQTPRYLIKTRGQQVTLSCSPISGHRSVSWYQQTPGQGLQFLFEYFSETQRNKGNFPGRFSGRQFSNSRSEMNVSTLELGDSALYLCASSLGSNFNEQYFGPGTRLTVT.

The chain carries TRBV7-2 and TRBJ2-5; 8 bases align to TRBD2. Trimming at V came to 1 base and at J to 6 bases, leaving 4 bases not matched to a gene. Germline CDR1 SGHTA, CDR2 FQGNSA. The CDR3 runs 14 residues. CDR3 region: CASSLERGRQTQYF. In nucleotides, the CDR3 is TGTGCCAGCAGCTTAGAGCGGGGGAGACAGACCCAGTACTTC.

The sample holds a few counts of this clonotype. The V call is TRBV10-1, the J call TRBJ2-7; TRBD1 matches at 8 bases. With 3 bases clipped from V and 10 bases from J, the junction kept 8 bases outside the gene matches. The CDR3 sequence is 13 residues long. Looked up from germline, CDR1 is WNHNN and CDR2 is SYGVQD (reference sequence). The CDR3 coding sequence is TGCGCCAGCAGTGAACAGGGGGAAGGCCGTCAGTACTTC. Its translation: CASSEQGEGRQYF.

The genes are TRBV12-3 or TRBV12-4 and TRBJ2-1; D is perhaps TRBD1 (5 bases). Trimming left V 3 bases short and J 8 bases short, with 11 bases between. The CDR3 has 13 residues. CDR3 coding DNA: TGTGCCAGCAGTTTTCCCAGGGTTGATGAGCAGTTCTTC. It encodes CASSFPRVDEQFF.